This TCR beta chain was observed in a study of response to subunit inactivated influenza vaccine. From the RT-PCR reads, TCRdb called clonotypes with MiXCR, one entry per CDR3 protein. Of some 850,000 distinct CDR3 sequences in the sample, about 18% were seen once. The source was PBMCs from blood, collected more than 4 days after vaccination. The clonotype was recovered from a man aged 45-65 years who received an inactivated influenza vaccine.

The CDR3 protein is CASSLLPPGSYSGNTIYF. The CDR3 DNA reads as TGTGCCAGCAGTTTATTGCCCCCCGGCAGTTACTCTGGAAACACCATATATTTT. The J gene is TRBJ1-3, the V gene TRBV12-3 or TRBV12-4, with D hard to call. The CDR3 is 18 residues long. V was trimmed by 2 bases and J by 0 bases, leaving 17 bases between them.